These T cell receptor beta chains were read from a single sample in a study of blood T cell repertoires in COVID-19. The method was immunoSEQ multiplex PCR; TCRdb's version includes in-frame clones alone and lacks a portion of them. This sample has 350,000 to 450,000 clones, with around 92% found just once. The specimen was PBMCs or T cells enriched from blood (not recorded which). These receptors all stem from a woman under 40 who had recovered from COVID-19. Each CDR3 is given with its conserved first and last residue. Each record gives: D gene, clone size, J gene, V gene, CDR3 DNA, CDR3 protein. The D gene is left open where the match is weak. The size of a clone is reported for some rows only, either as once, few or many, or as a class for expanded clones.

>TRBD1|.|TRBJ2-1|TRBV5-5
TGTGCCAGCAGCTTGACAGGGGCACCTGAGCAGTTCTTC
CASSLTGAPEQFF
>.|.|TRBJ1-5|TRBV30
TGTGCCTGGAGAGGAGGCTACAATCAGCCCCAGCATTTT
CAWRGGYNQPQHF
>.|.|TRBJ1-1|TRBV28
TGTGCCAGCAGTTTATATCGGGGTGAAGCTTTCTTT
CASSLYRGEAFF
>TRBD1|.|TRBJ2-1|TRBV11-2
TGTGCCAGCAGCAGACAGGGCCCGAATGAGCAGTTCTTC
CASSRQGPNEQFF
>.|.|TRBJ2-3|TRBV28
TGTGCCAGCAGTTACGGGGGAGAGGTCACAGATACGCAGTATTTT
CASSYGGEVTDTQYF
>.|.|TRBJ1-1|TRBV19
TGTGCCAGTTTCAGGGTGGCCACTGAAGCTTTCTTT
CASFRVATEAFF
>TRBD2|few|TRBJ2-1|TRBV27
TGTGCCAGCAGCGTAGCGGGACGAACCTCCTACAATGAGCAGTTCTTC
CASSVAGRTSYNEQFF
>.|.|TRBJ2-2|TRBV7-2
TGTGCCAGCAGCTCGCGTCCGGGACACCTGAACACCGGGGAGCTGTTTTTT
CASSSRPGHLNTGELFF
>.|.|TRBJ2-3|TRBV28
TGTGCCAGTAGTTTAGGCCGGGCGGGGGCGGATACGCAGTATTTT
CASSLGRAGADTQYF
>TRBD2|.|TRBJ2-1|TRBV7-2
TGTGCCAGCAGCTTAACACTAGCGGGGGGGCATGAGCAGTTCTTC
CASSLTLAGGHEQFF
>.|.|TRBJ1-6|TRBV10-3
TGTGCCATAGGATGGGGAGATTCACCCCTCCACTTT
CAIGWGDSPLHF
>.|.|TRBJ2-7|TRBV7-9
TGTGCCAGCAGCTTGGAGGGGAAAGAGCAGTACTTC
CASSLEGKEQYF
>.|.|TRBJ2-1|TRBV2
TGTGCCGGAACGCTCGAGACTAGCTCCTACAATGAGCAGTTCTTC
CAGTLETSSYNEQFF
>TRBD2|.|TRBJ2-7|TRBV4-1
TGCGCCAGCAGCCTCCTAGCGGGAGACGAGCAGTACTTC
CASSLLAGDEQYF
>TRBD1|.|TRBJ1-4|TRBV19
TGTGCCAGTAATTGGGGACAGCCCCTTGAAAAACTGTTTTTT
CASNWGQPLEKLFF
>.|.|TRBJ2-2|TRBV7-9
TGTGCCAGCAGCCATGGCGGGAAGAACACCGGGGAGCTGTTTTTT
CASSHGGKNTGELFF
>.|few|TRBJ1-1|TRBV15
TGTGCCACCGGTGGACAGCCGCCCGAAGCTTTCTTT
CATGGQPPEAFF
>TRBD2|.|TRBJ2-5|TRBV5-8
TGTGCCAGCAGCTTACGGGGGGGGGCAGAGACCCAGTACTTC
CASSLRGGAETQYF
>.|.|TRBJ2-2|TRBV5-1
TGCGCCAGCATAGTAGACACCGGGGAGCTGTTTTTT
CASIVDTGELFF
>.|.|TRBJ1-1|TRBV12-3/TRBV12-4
TGTGCCAGCAGGCGCAGGTTGCGCACTGAAGCTTTCTTT
CASRRRLRTEAFF
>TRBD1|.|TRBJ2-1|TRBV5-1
TGCGCCAGCAGCTTGGACAGGGGGCGCTCCTACAATGAGCAGTTCTTC
CASSLDRGRSYNEQFF
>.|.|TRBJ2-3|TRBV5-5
TGTGCCAGCAGCTTGAGGGCTAGCGAGGGGGATACGCAGTATTTT
CASSLRASEGDTQYF